Each of the 9 T cell receptor beta chains below was sequenced from the same sample in a study of control samples from healthy donors and cancer patients. Produced via immunoSEQ multiplex PCR; TCRdb's table is partial and in-frame only. This sample carries about 130,000 clones, 85% to 95% of them seen once, and the ten largest clones take approximately 15%. The sequenced sample consisted of PBMCs. The receptors were gathered from a man aged 55-75 years with colorectal cancer.

This sequence joins TRBV5-6 and TRBJ2-7; 10 bases line up with TRBD1. Germline CDR1 reads SGHDT; CDR2 reads YYEEEE. The CDR3 is made up of 15 amino acids. Germline trimming cut 3 bases from V and 4 bases from J; bases unmatched to any gene: 7. CDR3 in DNA: TGTGCCAGCAGCTCCCTAGGACAGGGGGGATACGAGCAGTACTTC. Translated: CASSSLGQGGYEQYF.

The chain couples TRBV9 to TRBJ1-6, with TRBD1 matching 8 bases. The CDR3 runs 15 residues. Germline CDR1 is SGDLS and CDR2 is YYNGEE. V lost 0 bases to trimming and J lost 13 bases; unmatched junction nucleotides: 9. CDR3 nucleotides: TGTGCCAGCAGCGTAGGCGGGACAGGATTGGGGCCCCTCCACTTT. Translating it yields CASSVGGTGLGPLHF. Using reference TRBV9 and TRBJ1-6 for the parts outside the CDR3, the full variable domain is DSGVTQTPKHLITATGQRVTLRCSPRSGDLSVYWYQQSLDQGLQFLIQYYNGEERAKGNILERFSAQQFPDLHSELNLSSLELGDSALYFCASSVGGTGLGPLHFGNGTRLTVT.

The J gene is TRBJ1-6, the V gene TRBV19; perhaps TRBD1 as D (5 bases). The CDR3 loop spans 13 amino acids. Trimming shortened V by 6 bases and J by 5 bases, and 8 bases separated the two germline ends. Germline CDR1 is LNHDA and CDR2 is SQIVND (reference sequence). CDR3 nucleotides: TGTGCCAGTAGCCTCAGGGATAATTCACCCCTCCACTTT. Translated: CASSLRDNSPLHF.

The rearrangement uses TRBV2 and TRBJ1-2; D perhaps matches TRBD1 (6 bases). CDR1 is SNHLY and CDR2 is FYNNEI in the germline V gene. The germline V and J ends were trimmed by 3 bases and 8 bases, with 13 bases remaining between them. The CDR3 has 13 amino acids. The CDR3 nucleotides read TGTGCCAGCAGTGATGAGGGGGTGAAAGGCTACACCTTC. It encodes CASSDEGVKGYTF.

V is TRBV28 and J is TRBJ1-1; 11 bases line up with TRBD1. This CDR3 is 14 amino acids long. V shed 8 bases, J shed 5 bases, and the junction held 7 bases outside the gene matches. CDR1 is MDHEN, CDR2 SYDVKM, per germline. The CDR3 DNA follows: TGTGCCAGCGGCTACGGGACAGGGGGTACTGAAGCTTTCTTT. It codes for CASGYGTGGTEAFF.

This chain connects TRBV5-1 to TRBJ1-4; D is ambiguous. Per the germline V gene, CDR1 is SGHRS and CDR2 is YFSETQ. CDR3 size: 15 residues. V lost 2 bases, J lost 0 bases, and 8 bases lay in between. CDR3 nucleotides: TGCGCCAGCAGCTTATTGGGCGCAACTAATGAAAAACTGTTTTTT. It codes for CASSLLGATNEKLFF.

The rearrangement joins TRBV3-1 (or the pseudogene TRBV3-2) to TRBJ1-2; 9 bases agree with TRBD1. With V trimmed by 4 bases and J by 5 bases, 5 bases remained unmatched. This CDR3 is built from 14 residues. CDR1 and CDR2 from the germline V gene are LGHDT and YNNKEL (reference sequence). This CDR3 reads CASSPTGGEYGYTF. The CDR3 nucleotides read TGTGCCAGCAGCCCTACAGGGGGCGAGTATGGCTACACCTTC.

The rearrangement joins TRBV7-8 to TRBJ1-2; D is uncertain. Germline loops: CDR1 SGHVS, CDR2 FQNEAQ. V gave up 5 bases and J gave up 4 bases, with 20 bases separating them. The CDR3 contains 16 residues. The CDR3 is CASSIGNPGVAYGYTF. The CDR3, as DNA: TGTGCCAGCAGCATTGGTAACCCGGGAGTCGCCTATGGCTACACCTTC.

The chain joins TRBV27 to TRBJ2-7; TRBD1 aligns across 8 bases. Germline V gene sequence: CDR1 MNHEY, CDR2 SMNVEV (reference sequence). The CDR3 runs to 16 residues. With V trimmed by 5 bases and J by 2 bases, 11 bases remained unmatched. The CDR3 reads CASSPSTGDFAYEQYF. The CDR3 DNA reads as TGTGCCAGCAGTCCTTCGACAGGGGATTTCGCCTACGAGCAGTACTTC.